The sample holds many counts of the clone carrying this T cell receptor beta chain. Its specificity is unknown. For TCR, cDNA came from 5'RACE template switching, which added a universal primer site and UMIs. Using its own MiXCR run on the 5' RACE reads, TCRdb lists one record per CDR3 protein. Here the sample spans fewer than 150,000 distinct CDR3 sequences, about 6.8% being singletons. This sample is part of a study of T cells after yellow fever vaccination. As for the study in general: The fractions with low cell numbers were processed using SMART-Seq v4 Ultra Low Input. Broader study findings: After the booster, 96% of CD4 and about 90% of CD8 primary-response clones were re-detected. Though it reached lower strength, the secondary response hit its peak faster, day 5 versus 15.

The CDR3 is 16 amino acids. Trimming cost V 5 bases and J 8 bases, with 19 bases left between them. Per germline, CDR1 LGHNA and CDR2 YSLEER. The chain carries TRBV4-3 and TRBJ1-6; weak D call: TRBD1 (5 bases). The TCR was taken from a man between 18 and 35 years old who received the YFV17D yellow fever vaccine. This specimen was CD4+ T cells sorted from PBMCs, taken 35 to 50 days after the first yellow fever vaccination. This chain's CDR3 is CASSERDGLGDSPLHF. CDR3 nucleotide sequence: TGCGCCAGCAGCGAAAGGGACGGACTAGGCGATTCACCCCTCCACTTT.